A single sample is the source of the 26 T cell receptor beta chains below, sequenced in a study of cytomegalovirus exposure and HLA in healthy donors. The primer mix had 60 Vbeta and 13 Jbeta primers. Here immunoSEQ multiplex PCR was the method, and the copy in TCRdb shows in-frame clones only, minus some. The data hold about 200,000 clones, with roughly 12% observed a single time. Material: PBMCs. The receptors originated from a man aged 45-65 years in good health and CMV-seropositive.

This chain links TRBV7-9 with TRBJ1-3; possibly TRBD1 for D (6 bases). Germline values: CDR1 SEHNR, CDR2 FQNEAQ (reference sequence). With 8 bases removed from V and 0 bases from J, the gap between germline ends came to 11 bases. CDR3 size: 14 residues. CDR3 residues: CASASDSSGNTIYF. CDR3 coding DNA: TGTGCCAGCGCTTCGGACAGCTCTGGAAACACCATATATTTT.

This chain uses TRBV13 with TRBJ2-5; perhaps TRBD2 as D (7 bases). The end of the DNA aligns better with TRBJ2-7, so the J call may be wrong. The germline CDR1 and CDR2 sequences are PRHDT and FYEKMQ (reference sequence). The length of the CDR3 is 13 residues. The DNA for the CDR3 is TGTGCCAGCGGAGGGGGGGCCGGTACCGAGCAGTACTTC. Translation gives CASGGGAGTEQYF.

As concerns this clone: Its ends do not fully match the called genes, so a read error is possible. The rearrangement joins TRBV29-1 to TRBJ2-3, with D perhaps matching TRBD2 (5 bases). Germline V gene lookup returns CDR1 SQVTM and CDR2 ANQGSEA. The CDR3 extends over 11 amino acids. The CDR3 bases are TGCAGCTTTGACTACACAGATGCGCAGTATTTT. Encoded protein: CSFDYTDAQYF.

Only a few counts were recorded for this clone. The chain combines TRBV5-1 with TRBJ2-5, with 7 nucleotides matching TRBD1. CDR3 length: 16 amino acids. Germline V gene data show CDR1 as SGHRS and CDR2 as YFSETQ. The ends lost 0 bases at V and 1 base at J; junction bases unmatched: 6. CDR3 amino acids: CASSLGPSGGQETQYF. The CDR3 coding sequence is TGCGCCAGCAGCTTGGGTCCGTCAGGGGGCCAAGAGACCCAGTACTTC.

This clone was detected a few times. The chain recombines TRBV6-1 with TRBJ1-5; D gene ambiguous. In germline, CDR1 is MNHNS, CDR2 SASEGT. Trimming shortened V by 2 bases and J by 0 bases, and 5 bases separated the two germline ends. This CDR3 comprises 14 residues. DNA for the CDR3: TGTGCCAGCAGTGAACAGTATAGCAATCAGCCCCAGCATTTT. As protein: CASSEQYSNQPQHF.

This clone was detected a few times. This CDR3 reads CASSNSGSGELFF. The CDR3 DNA reads as TGTGCCAGCAGCAATAGCGGGTCCGGGGAGCTGTTTTTT. This chain uses TRBV7-6 with TRBJ2-2, with 7 bases matching TRBD2. The CDR3 covers 13 residues. Losses at the gene ends were 5 bases for V and 6 bases for J; bases not matched to a gene: 3. The germline V gene has CDR1 SGHVS and CDR2 FNYEAQ.

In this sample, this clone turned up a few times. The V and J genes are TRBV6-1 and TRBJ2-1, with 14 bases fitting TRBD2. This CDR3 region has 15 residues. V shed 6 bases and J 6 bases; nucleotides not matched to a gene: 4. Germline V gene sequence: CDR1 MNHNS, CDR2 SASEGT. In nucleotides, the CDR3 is TGTGCCAGCAGAGGACTAGCGGGGGGAGGCAATGAGCAGTTCTTC. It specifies CASRGLAGGGNEQFF.

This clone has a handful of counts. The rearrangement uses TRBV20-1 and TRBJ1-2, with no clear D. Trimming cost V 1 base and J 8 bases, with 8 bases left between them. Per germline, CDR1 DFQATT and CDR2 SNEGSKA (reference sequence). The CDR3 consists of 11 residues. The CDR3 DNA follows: TGCAGTGCTAGAGGAGGTCCCGGCTACACCTTC. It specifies CSARGGPGYTF.

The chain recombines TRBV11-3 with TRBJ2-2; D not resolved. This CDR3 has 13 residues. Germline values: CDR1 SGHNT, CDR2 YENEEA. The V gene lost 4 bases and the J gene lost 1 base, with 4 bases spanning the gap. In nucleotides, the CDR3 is TGTGCCAGCAGCTCCTGGAACACCGGGGAGCTGTTTTTT. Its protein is CASSSWNTGELFF. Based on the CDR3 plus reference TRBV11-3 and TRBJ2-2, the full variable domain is EAGVVQSPRYKIIEKKQPVAFWCNPISGHNTLYWYLQNLGQGPELLIRYENEEAVDDSQLPKDRFSAERLKGVDSTLKIQPAELGDSAVYLCASSSWNTGELFFGEGSRLTVL.

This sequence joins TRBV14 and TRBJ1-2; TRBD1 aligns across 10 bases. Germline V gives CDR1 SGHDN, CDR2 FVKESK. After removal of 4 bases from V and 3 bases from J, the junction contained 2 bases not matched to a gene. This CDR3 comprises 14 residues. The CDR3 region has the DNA TGTGCCAGCAGCCGGGACAGGGGTGACTATGGCTACACCTTC. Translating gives CASSRDRGDYGYTF.

The DNA for the CDR3 is TGTGCCAGCAGGCCTGACAGGGGAGGAGGTGGCTACACCTTC. Its translation: CASRPDRGGGGYTF. V usage is TRBV5-6 and J usage is TRBJ1-2; 8 nucleotides line up with TRBD1. The J segment lost 7 bases and the V segment lost 5 bases, leaving 10 bases of the junction unmatched. This CDR3 has 14 amino acids. CDR1 is SGHDT and CDR2 is YYEEEE in the germline V gene.

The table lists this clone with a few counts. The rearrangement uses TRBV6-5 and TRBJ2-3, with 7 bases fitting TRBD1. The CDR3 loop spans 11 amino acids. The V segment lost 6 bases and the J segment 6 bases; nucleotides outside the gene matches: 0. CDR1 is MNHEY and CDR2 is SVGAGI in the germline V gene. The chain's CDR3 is CASRQGDTQYF. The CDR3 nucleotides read TGTGCCAGCAGACAGGGGGATACGCAGTATTTT.

The CDR3 sequence: CASSSLPEGTQYF. The CDR3 nucleotides are TGTGCCAGCAGCTCCCTCCCTGAGGGTACGCAGTATTTT. The rearrangement links TRBV7-9 to TRBJ2-3; possible D gene TRBD2, 5 bases. Germline CDR1 reads SEHNR; CDR2 reads FQNEAQ (reference sequence). This CDR3 region has 13 residues. Trimming stripped 4 bases from V and 8 bases from J, with 13 bases between.

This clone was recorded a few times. The chain's CDR3 is CASSEGLLAGGRETQYF. In DNA, the CDR3 is TGTGCCAGCAGTGAAGGATTACTAGCGGGGGGGCGGGAGACCCAGTACTTC. This chain connects TRBV2 to TRBJ2-5; 13 bases are shared with TRBD2. J was trimmed by 5 bases and V by 1 base; bases with no gene match: 7. Germline CDR1 reads SNHLY; CDR2 reads FYNNEI. This CDR3 contains 17 residues.

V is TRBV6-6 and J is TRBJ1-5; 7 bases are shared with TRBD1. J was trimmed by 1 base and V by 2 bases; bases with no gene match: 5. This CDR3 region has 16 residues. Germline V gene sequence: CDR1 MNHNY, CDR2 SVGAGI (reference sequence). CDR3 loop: CASSYAGGRSNQPQHF. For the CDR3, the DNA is TGTGCCAGCAGTTACGCAGGGGGTAGGAGCAATCAGCCCCAGCATTTT.

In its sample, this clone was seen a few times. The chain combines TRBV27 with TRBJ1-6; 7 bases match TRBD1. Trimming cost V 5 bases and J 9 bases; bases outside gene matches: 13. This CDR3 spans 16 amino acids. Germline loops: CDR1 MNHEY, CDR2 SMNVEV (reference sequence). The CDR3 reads CASSVKTGSIPSPLHF. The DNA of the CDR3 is TGTGCCAGCAGTGTTAAGACAGGGTCTATCCCTTCACCCCTCCACTTT.

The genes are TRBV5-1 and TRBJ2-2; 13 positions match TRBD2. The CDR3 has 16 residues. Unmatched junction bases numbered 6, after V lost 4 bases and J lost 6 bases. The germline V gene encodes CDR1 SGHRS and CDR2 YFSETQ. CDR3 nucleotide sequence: TGCGCCAGCAGCCTTACTAGCGGGGGGGCGTCCGGGGAGCTGTTTTTT. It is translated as CASSLTSGGASGELFF.

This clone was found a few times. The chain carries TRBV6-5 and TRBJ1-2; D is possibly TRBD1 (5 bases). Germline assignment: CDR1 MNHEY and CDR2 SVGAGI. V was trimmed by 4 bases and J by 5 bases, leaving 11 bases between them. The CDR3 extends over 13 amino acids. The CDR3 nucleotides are TGTGCCAGCAGTTCTCAGGGAATGTATGGCTACACCTTC. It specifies CASSSQGMYGYTF.

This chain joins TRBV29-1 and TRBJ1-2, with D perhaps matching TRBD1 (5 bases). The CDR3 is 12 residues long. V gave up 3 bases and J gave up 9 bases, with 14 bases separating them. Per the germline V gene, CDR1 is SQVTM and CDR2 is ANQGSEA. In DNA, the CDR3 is TGCAGCGTTGAGGGGGGTATTTCGAGCTACACCTTC. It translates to CSVEGGISSYTF.

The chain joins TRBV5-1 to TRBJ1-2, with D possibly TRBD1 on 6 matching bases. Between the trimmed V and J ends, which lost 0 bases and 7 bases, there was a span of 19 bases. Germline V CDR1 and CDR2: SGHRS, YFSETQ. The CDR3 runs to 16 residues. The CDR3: CASSLARSEQGAGYTF. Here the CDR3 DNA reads TGCGCCAGCAGCTTGGCCCGGTCGGAACAGGGAGCTGGCTACACCTTC.

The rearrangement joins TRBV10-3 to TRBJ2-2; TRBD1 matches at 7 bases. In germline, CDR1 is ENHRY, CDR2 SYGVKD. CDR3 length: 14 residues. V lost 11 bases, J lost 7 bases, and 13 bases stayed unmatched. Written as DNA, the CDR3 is TGTGCCGCCAGGAGCGACAGGGCGGGCGGGGAGCTGTTTTTT. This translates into CAARSDRAGGELFF.

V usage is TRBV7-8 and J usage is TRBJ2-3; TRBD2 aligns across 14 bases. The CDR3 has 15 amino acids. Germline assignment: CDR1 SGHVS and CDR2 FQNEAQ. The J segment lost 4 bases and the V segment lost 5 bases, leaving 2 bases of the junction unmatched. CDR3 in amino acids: CASSRLAGGADTQYF. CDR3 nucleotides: TGTGCCAGCAGCCGACTAGCGGGGGGGGCAGATACGCAGTATTTT.

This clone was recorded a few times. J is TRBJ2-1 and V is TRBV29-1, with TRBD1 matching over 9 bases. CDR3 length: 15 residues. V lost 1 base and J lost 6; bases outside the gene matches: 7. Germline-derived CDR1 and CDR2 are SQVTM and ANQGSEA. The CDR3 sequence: CSVEVGPTGGNEQFF. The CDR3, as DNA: TGCAGCGTTGAAGTCGGTCCGACAGGGGGCAATGAGCAGTTCTTC.

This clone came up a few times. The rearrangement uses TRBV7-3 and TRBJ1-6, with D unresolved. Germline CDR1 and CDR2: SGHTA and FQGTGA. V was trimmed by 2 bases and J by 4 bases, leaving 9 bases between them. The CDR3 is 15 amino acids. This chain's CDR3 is CASSLGPQYNSPLHF. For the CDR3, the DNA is TGTGCCAGCAGCTTAGGGCCGCAGTATAATTCACCCCTCCACTTT.

CDR3 DNA sequence: TGTGCCAGCAGTGTACAGTGGCCGAACACCGGGGAGCTGTTTTTT. Translating it yields CASSVQWPNTGELFF. The chain joins TRBV2 to TRBJ2-2; D remains unclear. Trimming pared 4 bases from V and 0 bases from J, leaving 9 bases between. Looked up from germline, CDR1 is SNHLY and CDR2 is FYNNEI. The length of the CDR3 is 15 residues. The variable domain in full, completed from reference TRBV2 and TRBJ2-2, reads EPEVTQTPSHQVTQMGQEVILRCVPISNHLYFYWYRQILGQKVEFLVSFYNNEISEKSEIFDDQFSVERPDGSNFTLKIRSTKLEDSAMYFCASSVQWPNTGELFFGEGSRLTVL.

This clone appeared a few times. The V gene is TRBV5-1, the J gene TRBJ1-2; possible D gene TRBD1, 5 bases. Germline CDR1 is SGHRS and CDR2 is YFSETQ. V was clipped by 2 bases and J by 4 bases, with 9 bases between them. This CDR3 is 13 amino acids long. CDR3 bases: TGCGCCAGCAGCTTTCGGAGGGGCTATGGCTACACCTTC. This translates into CASSFRRGYGYTF.